The clone carrying this T cell receptor (beta chain) was observed a handful of times. This record belongs to a study of T-cell reconstitution after alpha-beta-depleted transplantation in children. Preparing the TCRbeta library involved the use of unique molecular identifiers. TCRdb redid the calling of the PCR reads with MiXCR, one entry per CDR3 protein. This sample carries about 110,000 distinct CDR3 sequences, about a tenth of them seen once, and the ten largest clones take around 34%. The germline gives CDR1 SGHAT, CDR2 FQNNGV. V shed 4 bases and J shed 2 bases, with 20 bases lying between them. The CDR3 extends over 17 amino acids.

Sequencing used PBMCs, obtained before TCRalphabeta/CD19-depleted stem cell transplant. The receptor comes from a boy aged 2 to 9 with acute lymphoblastic leukemia, due to receive a stem cell transplant. The chain employs TRBV11-2 and TRBJ1-1, with D possibly matching TRBD1 (6 bases). The CDR3 DNA follows: TGTGCCAGCAGCTCCCACCTAAGGACAGACGATAACACTGAAGCTTTCTTT. This sequence encodes CASSSHLRTDDNTEAFF.